Shown below are 27 T cell receptor beta chains from a single sample sequenced in a study of T cells after yellow fever vaccination. In TCRdb, the 5' RACE reads were re-called with MiXCR into one record per CDR3 protein. The table shows more than 200,000 distinct CDR3 sequences, with about 3.7% occurring only once. The sequenced sample was PBMCs, obtained 15 days after the yellow fever booster vaccination. The receptors were gathered from a man aged 18-30 years who received the YFV17D yellow fever vaccine.

This clonotype appeared many times. V usage is TRBV5-1 and J usage is TRBJ1-1; the D gene is possibly TRBD1 (5 bases). Trimming removed 2 bases at V and 7 bases at J, with 15 bases between. Germline V gives CDR1 SGHRS, CDR2 YFSETQ. There are 14 residues in the CDR3. The CDR3 sequence is CASSLVLGTNEAFF. The CDR3 DNA follows: TGCGCCAGCAGCTTAGTTTTAGGGACGAATGAAGCTTTCTTT.

This clonotype was detected many times. This chain uses TRBV6-5 with TRBJ1-1, with 7 nucleotides matching TRBD1. The CDR3 runs to 14 residues. Germline V gives CDR1 MNHEY, CDR2 SVGAGI. J was trimmed by 7 bases and V by 3 bases; bases with no gene match: 8. CDR3 bases: TGTGCCAGCAGTTATCTTACAGGGGTAGATGAAGCTTTCTTT. Its translation is CASSYLTGVDEAFF.

There are many counts of this clonotype. The chain recombines TRBV20-1 with TRBJ2-7; D might be TRBD1 (6 bases). The V end was cut by 0 bases, the J end by 3 bases, with 9 bases between. CDR1 is DFQATT, CDR2 SNEGSKA, per germline (reference sequence). This CDR3 has 13 residues. The CDR3 spells CSAREQGNYEQYF. The CDR3 region has the DNA TGCAGTGCTAGAGAACAGGGTAACTACGAGCAGTACTTC.

The table lists this clonotype with many counts. The V call is TRBV5-1, the J call TRBJ2-5; 8 nucleotides align to TRBD2. The CDR3 spans 16 residues. V gave up 5 bases and J gave up 3 bases; unmatched junction bases: 12. Germline V gene lookup returns CDR1 SGHRS and CDR2 YFSETQ. The CDR3 sequence: CASRPRNGGGEETQYF. The CDR3 bases are TGCGCCAGCAGACCCCGAAACGGGGGGGGAGAAGAGACCCAGTACTTC. Combining the CDR3 with reference TRBV5-1 and TRBJ2-5 gives the whole variable domain KAGVTQTPRYLIKTRGQQVTLSCSPISGHRSVSWYQQTPGQGLQFLFEYFSETQRNKGNFPGRFSGRQFSNSRSEMNVSTLELGDSALYLCASRPRNGGGEETQYFGPGTRLLVL.

There are many counts of this clonotype. V usage is TRBV12-3 or TRBV12-4 and J usage is TRBJ2-2; D unclear. Trimming cost V 5 bases and J 4 bases, with 8 bases left between them. The CDR3 is 13 amino acids. CDR3 loop: CASSHGVTGELFF. The DNA of the CDR3 is TGTGCCAGCAGTCATGGAGTCACCGGGGAGCTGTTTTTT.

This clonotype was counted ten times or more. The rearrangement links TRBV2 to TRBJ2-1; D not certain. CDR1 is SNHLY and CDR2 is FYNNEI in the germline V gene. The V gene lost 7 bases and the J gene lost 0 bases, with 13 bases spanning the gap. This CDR3 has 15 residues. CDR3 nucleotide sequence: TGTGCCAGCACCGCGAGTCCGGGCTCCTACAATGAGCAGTTCTTC. It specifies CASTASPGSYNEQFF.

This clonotype was seen a handful of times. The V and J genes are TRBV14 and TRBJ1-1; D gene uncertain. The CDR3 runs 14 residues. Germline-derived CDR1 and CDR2 are SGHDN and FVKESK. Trimming left V 1 base short and J 2 bases short, with 8 bases between. CDR3 sequence (DNA): TGTGCCAGCAGCCAAGTAGGACGAAACACTGAAGCTTTCTTT. Its translation: CASSQVGRNTEAFF.

At least ten counts were recorded for this clonotype. The chain carries TRBV28 and TRBJ1-3; D is possibly TRBD1 (6 bases). Germline V gene data show CDR1 as MDHEN and CDR2 as SYDVKM. Trimming stripped 3 bases from V and 3 bases from J, with 15 bases between. This CDR3 has 16 residues. The CDR3 sequence is CASSFLGGSGGNTIYF. CDR3 bases: TGTGCCAGCAGTTTTCTAGGGGGTTCGGGTGGAAACACCATATATTTT.

The chain joins TRBV5-4 to TRBJ2-1; 13 nucleotides align to TRBD2. Germline CDR1 SGHNT, CDR2 YYREEE (reference sequence). The CDR3 is 15 amino acids. J lost 8 bases, V lost 2 bases, and 4 bases had no gene match. As DNA, the CDR3 is TGTGCCAGCAGCTTAAAACTAGCGGGGGGGGATGAGCAGTTCTTC. Translation: CASSLKLAGGDEQFF.

This clonotype was seen at least ten times. The rearrangement joins TRBV5-1 to TRBJ2-5, with a possible D match to TRBD1 (5 bases). CDR3 length: 16 amino acids. From germline, CDR1 is SGHRS and CDR2 YFSETQ. The V end was cut by 0 bases, the J end by 1 base, with 13 bases between. Written as DNA, the CDR3 is TGCGCCAGCAGCTTGGGACCCCTTGGGGCCCAAGAGACCCAGTACTTC. It is translated as CASSLGPLGAQETQYF.

This clonotype was seen at least ten times. DNA of the CDR3: TGTGCCAGCAGCGTAGTTGGGGGTGCGGGAGTGACCCAGTACTTC. It encodes CASSVVGGAGVTQYF. The J gene is TRBJ2-5, the V gene TRBV9; TRBD2 agrees at 7 bases. CDR3 size: 15 residues. CDR1 SGDLS and CDR2 YYNGEE come from the germline V gene. With 0 bases clipped from V and 7 bases from J, the junction kept 9 bases outside the gene matches.

This clonotype was seen ten or more times. This chain links TRBV7-6 with TRBJ2-3; a weak D match, TRBD2 (6 bases). The length of the CDR3 is 14 residues. The germline gives CDR1 SGHVS, CDR2 FNYEAQ. V lost 0 bases and J 4 bases, leaving 8 bases between the germline ends. In DNA form, the CDR3 reads TGTGCCAGCAGCTTAGCGGGGGAGGCAGATACGCAGTATTTT. Its protein is CASSLAGEADTQYF.

This clonotype was counted many times. V usage is TRBV6-5 and J usage is TRBJ2-3; either TRBD1 or TRBD2 may fit D (5 bases each). CDR1 and CDR2 from the germline V gene are MNHEY and SVGAGI. Trimming stripped 6 bases from V and 5 bases from J, with 15 bases between. The CDR3 length is 14 residues. The chain's CDR3 is CASSRPGQLDTQYF. The CDR3 DNA reads as TGTGCCAGCAGCCGCCCGGGGCAGTTAGATACGCAGTATTTT.

This clonotype was counted many times. Its ends do not fully match the called genes, so a read error is possible. The chain is built from TRBV7-3 and TRBJ2-3; 9 nucleotides align to TRBD1. CDR3 length: 14 amino acids. Germline loops: CDR1 SGHTA, CDR2 FQGTGA. This CDR3 is CASSQTGGTDTQYF. Here the CDR3 DNA reads TGTGCCAGCAGCCAAACAGGGGGCACGGATACGCAGTATTTT. The whole variable domain, remainder taken from reference TRBV7-3 and TRBJ2-3, is GAGVSQTPSNKVTEKGKYVELRCDPISGHTALYWYRQSLGQGPEFLIYFQGTGAADDSGLPNDRFFAVRPEGSVSTLKIQRTERGDSAVYLCASSQTGGTDTQYFGPGTRLTVL.

This clonotype was seen repeatedly, ten times or more. Here the CDR3 reads CASSPDGVYEQYF. In DNA form, the CDR3 reads TGTGCCAGCAGCCCCGACGGAGTCTACGAGCAGTACTTC. The chain combines TRBV7-9 with TRBJ2-7; D is unresolved. The CDR3 is 13 amino acids. Looked up from germline, CDR1 is SEHNR and CDR2 is FQNEAQ (reference sequence). Trimming removed 5 bases at V and 3 bases at J, with 11 bases between.

This clonotype was seen many times. This sequence joins TRBV6-5 and TRBJ2-3; D is ambiguous. Germline lookup yields CDR1 MNHEY and CDR2 SVGAGI. The CDR3 covers 11 residues. Trimming removed 1 base from V and 9 bases from J, with 5 bases in between. CDR3 loop: CASSYWWTQYF. DNA for the CDR3: TGTGCCAGCAGTTACTGGTGGACGCAGTATTTT.

This clonotype was detected many times. The chain joins TRBV10-3 to TRBJ1-1, with D possibly matching TRBD1 (6 bases). The V end lost 8 bases, the J end lost 5 bases, and 15 bases lay between the germline ends. Germline V gene lookup returns CDR1 ENHRY and CDR2 SYGVKD. This CDR3 region has 13 residues. The CDR3 loop is CAIAAGAATEAFF. CDR3 coding DNA: TGTGCCATCGCGGCGGGGGCTGCAACTGAAGCTTTCTTT.

The rearrangement uses TRBV6-5 and TRBJ1-1; 7 nucleotides match TRBD1. There are 13 residues in the CDR3. Germline V gene lookup returns CDR1 MNHEY and CDR2 SVGAGI. The trim removed 7 bases at V and 7 bases at J, leaving 9 bases unmatched. CDR3 sequence reads: CASTPQGVYEAFF. The CDR3 DNA reads TGTGCCAGCACACCTCAGGGGGTTTATGAAGCTTTCTTT.

This clonotype was seen many times. The chain carries TRBV6-5 and TRBJ2-3; maybe TRBD1 (6 bases). Between the trimmed V and J ends, which lost 0 bases and 4 bases, there was a span of 11 bases. The CDR3 totals 15 residues. The V gene's germline CDR1 is MNHEY and CDR2 SVGAGI. The CDR3 DNA is TGTGCCAGCAGTTACTCCGACAGGTGGCCAGATACGCAGTATTTT. Its translation is CASSYSDRWPDTQYF.

This clonotype was detected ten times or more. This chain uses TRBV5-1 with TRBJ2-1; 8 nucleotides match TRBD2. J lost 10 bases, V lost 4 bases, and 13 bases had no gene match. CDR1 SGHRS and CDR2 YFSETQ come from the germline V gene. The CDR3 covers 15 residues. CDR3 residues: CASSRSGGPAKEQFF. Here the CDR3 DNA reads TGCGCCAGCAGCAGAAGCGGGGGCCCCGCCAAAGAGCAGTTCTTC.

This clonotype was counted many times. This rearrangement joins TRBV7-2 to TRBJ2-4; 12 nucleotides line up with TRBD2. V shed 6 bases and J 2 bases; nucleotides not matched to a gene: 11. Germline assignment: CDR1 SGHTA and CDR2 FQGNSA. This CDR3 spans 18 amino acids. CDR3 DNA sequence: TGTGCCAGCAGTTCGATCCCTAGCGGGGGGGCCACCAAAAACATTCAGTACTTC. Its translation is CASSSIPSGGATKNIQYF.

At least ten counts were recorded for this clonotype. A read error may account for a junction end that differs from germline. This chain connects TRBV7-7 to TRBJ2-4; D perhaps matches TRBD1 (6 bases). The CDR3 is made up of 11 amino acids. CDR1 SSHAT and CDR2 FNYEAQ come from the germline V gene (reference sequence). This chain's CDR3 is CASSHPGQKHF. The CDR3 region has the DNA TGTGCCAGCAGCCACCCCGGACAGAAGCACTTC.

This clonotype was seen ten or more times. V is TRBV20-1 and J is TRBJ2-7; tentatively, D is TRBD1 (5 bases). The V end was cut by 3 bases, the J end by 6 bases, with 9 bases between. CDR3 size: 11 residues. In germline, CDR1 is DFQATT, CDR2 SNEGSKA (reference sequence). Written as DNA, the CDR3 is TGCAGTGCTAGGTGGGGCGGCGAGCAGTACTTC. Amino acids: CSARWGGEQYF.

This clonotype appeared many times. The chain joins TRBV7-3 to TRBJ2-1, with D possibly matching TRBD1 (6 bases). V was pared by 5 bases and J by 10 bases, with 18 bases between. CDR1 is SGHTA, CDR2 FQGTGA, per germline. The CDR3 is 14 amino acids. For the CDR3, the DNA is TGTGCCAGCAGCCCAGGTATGGGGGCCGGAGAGCAGTTCTTC. Translation: CASSPGMGAGEQFF.

In its sample, this clonotype was seen many times. This sequence joins TRBV3-1 and TRBJ2-1; TRBD2 matches at 11 bases. The germline CDR1 and CDR2 sequences are LGHDT and YNNKEL (reference sequence). This CDR3 contains 17 residues. Germline trimming cut 4 bases from V and 4 bases from J; bases unmatched to any gene: 9. The CDR3 here is CASSRLGGTSGYNEQFF. The CDR3 region has the DNA TGTGCCAGCAGCCGCCTCGGGGGGACTAGCGGTTACAATGAGCAGTTCTTC.

There are many counts of this clonotype. The V gene is TRBV18, the J gene TRBJ2-2; D gene ambiguous. CDR1 and CDR2 (germline): KGHSH, LQKENI. The CDR3 length is 14 residues. V was cut by 0 bases and J by 7 bases, with 9 bases left in between. This CDR3 is CASSPPLESGELFF. In DNA form, the CDR3 reads TGTGCCAGCTCACCACCCCTCGAGAGCGGGGAGCTGTTTTTT. Full variable domain (missing parts from reference TRBV18 and TRBJ2-2): NAGVMQNPRHLVRRRGQEARLRCSPMKGHSHVYWYRQLPEEGLKFMVYLQKENIIDESGMPKERFSAEFPKEGPSILRIQQVVRGDSAAYFCASSPPLESGELFFGEGSRLTVL.

This clonotype has a count of ten or more. J is TRBJ2-7 and V is TRBV7-2; D is possibly TRBD1 (6 bases). This CDR3 contains 15 residues. Germline CDR1 reads SGHTA; CDR2 reads FQGNSA. V lost 3 bases and J 3 bases, leaving 15 bases between the germline ends. DNA for the CDR3: TGTGCCAGCAGCTTGTCAGGGGCCAGGAACTACGAGCAGTACTTC. Translation: CASSLSGARNYEQYF.